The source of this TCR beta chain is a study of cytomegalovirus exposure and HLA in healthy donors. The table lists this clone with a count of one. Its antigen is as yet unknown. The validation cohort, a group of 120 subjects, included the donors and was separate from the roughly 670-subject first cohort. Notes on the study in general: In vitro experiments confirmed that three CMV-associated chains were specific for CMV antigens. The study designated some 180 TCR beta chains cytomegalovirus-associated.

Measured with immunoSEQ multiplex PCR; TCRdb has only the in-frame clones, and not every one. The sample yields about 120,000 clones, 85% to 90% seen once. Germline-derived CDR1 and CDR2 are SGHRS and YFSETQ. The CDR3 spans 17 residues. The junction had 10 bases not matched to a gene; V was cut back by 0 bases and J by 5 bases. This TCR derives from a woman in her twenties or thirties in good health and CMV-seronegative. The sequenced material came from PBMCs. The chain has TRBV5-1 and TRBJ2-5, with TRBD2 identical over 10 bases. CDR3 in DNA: TGCGCCAGCAGCTTGGGGCCTAGCGGGGGTATTACGGAGACCCAGTACTTC. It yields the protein CASSLGPSGGITETQYF.